A single TCR beta chain is shown here with its context. Its target antigen remains unknown. Base quality data are lacking; no much larger clone is found one base away. CDR1 and CDR2, per the germline V gene, are MGHRA and YSYEKL. Clipping removes 0 bases from V and 8 bases from J, with 11 as the unmatched junction base count. The CDR3 starts with the cysteine, ends with the phenylalanine, and has 17 residues. Of the read, only the CDR3 DNA is kept; its 51 bases are in frame from base 1. The data originate from a study of blood T cell repertoires in COVID-19 (dated by TCRdb to the early 2020s). Regarding the complete study: Samples from collaborators originated in the United States, Italy and Spain and spanned both the acute and convalescent phases of COVID-19. The prospective study material was composed of cDNA or gDNA derived from T cells, B-cell-depleted T cells, or PBMCs. Deeply sampled blood TCRbeta repertoires from subjects exposed to, actively infected with, or recovered from COVID-19 were included in the dataset. A freely available public database, intended as a resource for researchers studying the immune response to SARS-CoV-2, is where the repertoires were released. Samples were obtained from the ongoing ImmuneRACE study (first 160 participants) and from roughly 1,300 subjects provided by 6 global collaborators. Sample metadata almost always included a de-identified subject ID, COVID-19 status, age in years and sex. Where HLA class I and class II types were available, the types were taken from metadata supplied by the sample provider, not from assay-based typing. Overall study outcomes, separate from this receptor: Clinical and demographic metadata were provided uncurated, with the amount varying by source and participant.

The immunoSEQ Assay, a bias-controlled multiplex PCR, was used to amplify TCRbeta CDR3 regions from genomic DNA. As for the authors' bioinformatics: The number of nucleated cells in each sample was estimated from the amplification of reference gene primers within the assay. Sequence reads were collapsed and filtered to measure the absolute abundance of every unique TCRbeta CDR3 rearrangement. For each sample, productive Simpson clonality was calculated as the square root of Simpson's diversity index over productive rearrangements. TCRdb took over this immuneACCESS table, retaining in-frame rearrangements with V and J assigned. Such tables are incomplete; in checked studies, under half of the missing clones stem from an unresolved V gene, and the remainder is unexplained. V and J calls and clone size come straight from that table; D and trimming were deduced from the DNA. The sample table holds fewer than 350,000 clones, of which roughly nine tenths were seen once. Together, the top ten hold 10% to 15% of the sample.

At one collaborating source in Seattle, patients were enrolled during active infection and were followed longitudinally through the course of disease. Whole blood was collected in K2EDTA tubes by collaborating institutions according to the institutions' own protocols. Collaborator samples were shipped for TCRbeta analysis as frozen whole blood, isolated PBMCs, or DNA extracted from either sample type. The clonotype comes from a woman in her twenties or thirties with COVID-19, enrolled during active disease. The sequence is built from TRBV4-1 and TRBJ1-2; the central 11 bases match TRBD1. The sample comprised peripheral blood. The sequenced DNA: TGCGCCAGCAGCCAAGATGGCCGCGGACAGGGGGCGGAAGGCTACACCTTC. This is translated as CASSQDGRGQGAEGYTF.